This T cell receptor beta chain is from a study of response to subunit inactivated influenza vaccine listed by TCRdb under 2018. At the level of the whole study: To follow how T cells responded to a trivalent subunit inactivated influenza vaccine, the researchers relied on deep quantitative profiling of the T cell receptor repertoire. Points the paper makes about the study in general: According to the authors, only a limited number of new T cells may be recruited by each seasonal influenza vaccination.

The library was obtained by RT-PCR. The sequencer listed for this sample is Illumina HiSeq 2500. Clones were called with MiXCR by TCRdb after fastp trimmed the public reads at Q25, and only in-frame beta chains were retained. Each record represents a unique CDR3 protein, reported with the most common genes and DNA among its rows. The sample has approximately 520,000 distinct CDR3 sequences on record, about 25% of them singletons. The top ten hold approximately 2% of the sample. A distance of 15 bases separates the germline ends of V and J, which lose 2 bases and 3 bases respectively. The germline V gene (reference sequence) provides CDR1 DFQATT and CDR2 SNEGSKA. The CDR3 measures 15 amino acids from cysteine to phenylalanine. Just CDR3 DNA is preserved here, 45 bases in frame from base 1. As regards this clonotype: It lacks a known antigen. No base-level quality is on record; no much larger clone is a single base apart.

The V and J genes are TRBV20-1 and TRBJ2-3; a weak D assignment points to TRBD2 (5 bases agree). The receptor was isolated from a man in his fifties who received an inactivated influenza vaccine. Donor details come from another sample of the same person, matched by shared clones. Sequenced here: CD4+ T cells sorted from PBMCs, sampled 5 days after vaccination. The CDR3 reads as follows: CSARTSVASTDTQYF. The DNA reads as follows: TGCAGTGCTAGAACCTCTGTAGCGTCGACAGATACGCAGTATTTT.